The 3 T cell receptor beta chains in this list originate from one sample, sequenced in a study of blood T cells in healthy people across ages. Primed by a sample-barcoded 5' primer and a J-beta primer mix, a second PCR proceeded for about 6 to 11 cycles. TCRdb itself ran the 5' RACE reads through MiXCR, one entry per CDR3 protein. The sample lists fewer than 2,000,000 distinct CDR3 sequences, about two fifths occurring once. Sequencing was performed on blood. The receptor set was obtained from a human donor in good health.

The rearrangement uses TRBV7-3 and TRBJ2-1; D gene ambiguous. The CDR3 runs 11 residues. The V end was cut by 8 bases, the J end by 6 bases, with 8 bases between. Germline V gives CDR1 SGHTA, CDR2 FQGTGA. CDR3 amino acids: CASGNFNEQFF. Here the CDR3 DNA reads TGTGCCAGCGGGAATTTCAATGAGCAGTTCTTC.

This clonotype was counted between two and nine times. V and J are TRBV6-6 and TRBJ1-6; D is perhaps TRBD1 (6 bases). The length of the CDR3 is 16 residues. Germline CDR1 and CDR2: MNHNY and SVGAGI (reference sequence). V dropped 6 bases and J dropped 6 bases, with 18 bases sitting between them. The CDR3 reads CASSPRGAETNSPLHF. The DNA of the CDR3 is TGTGCCAGCAGCCCCCGGGGGGCCGAGACTAATTCACCCCTCCACTTT.

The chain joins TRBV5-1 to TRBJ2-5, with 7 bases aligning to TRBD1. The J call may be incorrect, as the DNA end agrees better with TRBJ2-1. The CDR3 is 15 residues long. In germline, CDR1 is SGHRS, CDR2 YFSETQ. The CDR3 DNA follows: TGCGCCAGCAGCTTGGCCCGACAGGGCCAAGAGACCCAGTTCTTC. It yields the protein CASSLARQGQETQFF.